This T cell receptor beta chain was recorded in a study of cytomegalovirus exposure and HLA in healthy donors. Overall study findings and caveats: Later analysis demonstrated an association between a missense DCLRE1C variant and TCR beta V- and J-gene trimming. In a later analysis, HLA-C alleles had the fewest associated TCRs, DRB1 alleles the most. Within an earlier analysis, most TCR beta V segments proved productive either about 90% or about 30% of the time. Compared with the roughly 700-donor mean, an Asian-associated ancestry cluster reportedly had fewer N-insertions, according to a later analysis.

The CDR3 loop spans 15 amino acids. Germline V gene data show CDR1 as MNHEY and CDR2 as SVGAGI. V was trimmed by 7 bases and J by 1 base, leaving 13 bases between them. This clone was counted only a few times. Antigen unknown. PCR primers comprised 60 Vbeta and 13 Jbeta primers. Only in-frame clones appear in the TCRdb table, and some are missing; sequencing was by immunoSEQ multiplex PCR. Of more than 95,000 clones in the sample, about four fifths were seen once. The sample was PBMCs. The source is a woman aged 45-59 years in good health and CMV-seropositive. The chain recombines TRBV6-5 with TRBJ2-2, with D perhaps TRBD1 (6 bases). CDR3 protein: CASKTGIRNTGELFF. CDR3 nucleotide sequence: TGTGCCAGCAAAACAGGGATCCGGAACACCGGGGAGCTGTTTTTT.